These T cell receptor beta chains were read from a single sample in a study of cytomegalovirus exposure and HLA in healthy donors. Libraries were prepared by immunoSEQ multiplex PCR; TCRdb keeps only in-frame clonotypes and omits some of them. The specimen's table records about 190,000 clones. Sequenced material: PBMCs. The receptors here all came from a man between 25 and 39 years old in good health and CMV-seronegative. Each CDR3 is given with its conserved first and last residue. The order of the fields is J gene, V gene, CDR3 protein.

J gene: TRBJ1-1
V gene: TRBV10-3
CDR3 protein: CAIQAGMDDTEAFF

J gene: TRBJ2-3
V gene: TRBV9
CDR3 protein: CASSGTSGASTDTQYF

J gene: TRBJ2-4
V gene: TRBV19
CDR3 protein: CASSIEAQQYF

J gene: TRBJ2-5
V gene: TRBV29-1
CDR3 protein: CSVEVGGGGRETQYF

J gene: TRBJ1-2
V gene: TRBV4-1
CDR3 protein: CASSQRLGLFYGYTF

J gene: TRBJ2-1
V gene: TRBV14
CDR3 protein: CASRRTSGRARDNEQFF

J gene: TRBJ2-7
V gene: TRBV7-9
CDR3 protein: CASSDGLANYEQYF

J gene: TRBJ1-1
V gene: TRBV7-6
CDR3 protein: CASSTRTGPNTEAFF

J gene: TRBJ2-7
V gene: TRBV6-1
CDR3 protein: CASSPGTDYEQYF

J gene: TRBJ1-5
V gene: TRBV5-1
CDR3 protein: CASSGGPGQPQHF

J gene: TRBJ2-7
V gene: TRBV11-3
CDR3 protein: CASSLDLTRLEQYF

J gene: TRBJ2-1
V gene: TRBV4-1
CDR3 protein: CASSPHSGGGNEQFF

J gene: TRBJ1-2
V gene: TRBV27
CDR3 protein: CASSFRGEDSYTF

J gene: TRBJ2-7
V gene: TRBV4-1
CDR3 protein: CASSQDQGVLSYEQYF

J gene: TRBJ2-1
V gene: TRBV7-9
CDR3 protein: CASSHLRQGHEQFF

J gene: TRBJ2-3
V gene: TRBV4-1
CDR3 protein: CASSQPGPPEDTQYF

J gene: TRBJ2-3
V gene: TRBV9
CDR3 protein: CASSVAGGGASDTQYF

J gene: TRBJ2-7
V gene: TRBV2
CDR3 protein: CASSPLRDTRGLYEQYF

J gene: TRBJ1-6
V gene: TRBV25-1
CDR3 protein: CASQQGSPYNSPLHF

J gene: TRBJ1-5
V gene: TRBV14
CDR3 protein: CASSHSTVEGPQHF

J gene: TRBJ1-4
V gene: TRBV19
CDR3 protein: CASRSPGVGDEKLFF

J gene: TRBJ1-5
V gene: TRBV6-5
CDR3 protein: CASSYLAGNQPQHF

J gene: TRBJ1-2
V gene: TRBV27
CDR3 protein: CASRPGTGTLYGYTF